The 6 T cell receptor beta chains below all came from one sample that was sequenced in a study of shared clonotypes between healthy human individuals. Naivety among CD8 cells was defined by CD45RO negativity and positive CCR7 selection, thereby excluding terminally differentiated effector memory CD45RA+ cells. Using immunoSEQ multiplex PCR, the repertoire was profiled, and TCRdb retains in-frame clones only, with some absent. The data contain around 610,000 clones, roughly 96% of them singletons. The sample was naive CD8+ T cells sorted from blood. Receptors originate from a woman under 40 in good health.

The V call is TRBV5-5, the J call TRBJ2-1; 12 bases are a match to TRBD1. The CDR3 totals 16 residues. The V gene's germline CDR1 is SGHKS and CDR2 YYEKEE (reference sequence). After removal of 0 bases from V and 8 bases from J, the junction contained 6 bases not matched to a gene. The CDR3 here is CASSLGDRGRRDEQFF. The CDR3 coding sequence is TGTGCCAGCAGCTTGGGGGACAGGGGGCGCCGGGATGAGCAGTTCTTC. Full variable domain (remainder filled in from reference TRBV5-5 and TRBJ2-1): DAGVTQSPTHLIKTRGQQVTLRCSPISGHKSVSWYQQVLGQGPQFIFQYYEKEERGRGNFPDRFSARQFPNYSSELNVNALLLGDSALYLCASSLGDRGRRDEQFFGPGTRLTVL.

About this clone itself: Other DNA sequences in this specimen translate into the identical CDR3. V and J are TRBV27 and TRBJ1-1; D unclear. This CDR3 has 14 residues. Germline assignment: CDR1 MNHEY and CDR2 SMNVEV (reference sequence). Trimming left V 2 bases short and J 1 base short, with 8 bases between. The CDR3 DNA reads TGTGCCAGCAGTTTAGGCACAGCGAACACTGAAGCTTTCTTT. Its protein product is CASSLGTANTEAFF.

J is TRBJ2-2 and V is TRBV2, with D tentatively TRBD1 or TRBD2 (5 bases each). The CDR3 loop spans 15 amino acids. V gave up 3 bases and J gave up 3 bases, with 11 bases separating them. In germline, CDR1 is SNHLY, CDR2 FYNNEI. The CDR3 protein is CASSDFGAYTGELFF. The CDR3 nucleotides are TGTGCCAGCAGTGATTTCGGGGCCTACACCGGGGAGCTGTTTTTT.

The CDR3 DNA reads as TGTGCCAGCAGTTTTGTCGGGACAGAGGACAATGAGCAGTTCTTC. It specifies CASSFVGTEDNEQFF. The chain carries TRBV28 and TRBJ2-1, with 7 bases that match TRBD1. CDR3 length: 15 residues. The germline gives CDR1 MDHEN, CDR2 SYDVKM. V shed 3 bases, J shed 5 bases, and the junction held 7 bases outside the gene matches.

The chain has TRBV27 and TRBJ2-3; 9 nucleotides align to TRBD1. The CDR3 sequence is 15 residues long. The V segment lost 6 bases and the J segment 5 bases; nucleotides outside the gene matches: 9. Germline V lookup: CDR1 MNHEY, CDR2 SMNVEV (reference sequence). The CDR3 DNA follows: TGTGCCAGCAGATTTTTACAGGGGGCAGGAGATACGCAGTATTTT. It specifies CASRFLQGAGDTQYF.

This chain links TRBV7-9 with TRBJ2-3, with a tentative D call TRBD2 (6 bases). Trimming pared 5 bases from V and 5 bases from J, leaving 14 bases between. The CDR3 is 14 amino acids. Germline V gene lookup returns CDR1 SEHNR and CDR2 FQNEAQ (reference sequence). CDR3 in DNA: TGTGCCAGCAGCCCGGGACTCGGGGTAGATACGCAGTATTTT. This sequence encodes CASSPGLGVDTQYF.